These T cell receptor beta chains were read from a single sample in a study of blood T cell repertoires in COVID-19. Sequenced by immunoSEQ multiplex PCR; TCRdb stores in-frame clones only, minus some. The sample carries 250,000 to 350,000 clones, around 87% recorded once. Input material: peripheral blood. The receptor source for this set is a woman aged 45-60 years who had recovered from COVID-19. CDR3s include the opening cysteine and the closing phenylalanine or tryptophan. A D gene is named only where the DNA matches it firmly. Not all rows give a size; the values are once, few, many and, for expanded clones, a class.

>.|.|TRBV6-1|TRBJ1-5
TGTGCCAGCAGTGAACGTTTAACAGGGCCTCAGCCCCAGCATTTT
CASSERLTGPQPQHF
>TRBD2|few|TRBV7-6|TRBJ2-7
TGTGCCAGCAGCCCCGGGCGGGAGTCAACCTACGAGCAGTACTTC
CASSPGRESTYEQYF
>.|once|TRBV11-2|TRBJ2-7
TGTGCCAGCAGCTACTCACGACAATCCTACGAGCAGTACTTC
CASSYSRQSYEQYF
>TRBD2|.|TRBV11-2|TRBJ2-7
TGTGCCAGCAGCTTTCCGGGAGGAATCGAGCAGTACTTC
CASSFPGGIEQYF
>TRBD2|.|TRBV3-1/TRBV3-2|TRBJ2-2
TGTGCCAGCAGCCGAAAAACCCCGGGACTAAGTCATTACGGGGAGCTGTTTTTT
CASSRKTPGLSHYGELFF
>.|once|TRBV24-1|TRBJ1-1
TGTGCCACCAGTGCCACGACAAGCAACACTGAAGCTTTCTTT
CATSATTSNTEAFF
>TRBD2|.|TRBV9|TRBJ2-2
TGTGCCAGCAGCGCGGCACTAGCGGGAGCGAACACCGGGGAGCTGTTTTTT
CASSAALAGANTGELFF
>TRBD1|once|TRBV5-5|TRBJ1-6
TGTGCCAGCAGCTGGGACAGGGTGATTCCACCCCTCCACTTT
CASSWDRVIPPLHF
>TRBD2|few|TRBV11-3|TRBJ2-1
TGTGCCAGCAGCCATACTAGCGGGGGGGCGAATGAGCAGTTCTTC
CASSHTSGGANEQFF
>TRBD1|.|TRBV7-2|TRBJ1-2
TGTGCCAGCAGGGCGAGGGACAGATTGTTGAGCTACACCTTC
CASRARDRLLSYTF